The source of this T cell receptor (beta chain) is a study of blood T cell repertoires in COVID-19. Background on the study: Researchers got acute and convalescent COVID-19 samples from the United States, Italy and Spain. PBMCs, B-cell-depleted T cells, or T cells provided the cDNA or gDNA that made up the material.

Method: immunoSEQ multiplex PCR; TCRdb's copy keeps in-frame clones and lacks some. This table holds under 300,000 clones, around 85% found once. Germline CDR1 is MDHEN and CDR2 is SYDVKM. The length of the CDR3 is 12 residues. Deletions cut 6 bases from V and 8 bases from J, with 10 bases between. The receptor was derived from an elderly woman with acute or convalescent COVID-19. The V call is TRBV28, the J call TRBJ1-4, with D uncertain. Material: peripheral blood. The CDR3 nucleotides read TGTGCCAGCAGCAACGCTAGGGAAAAACTGTTTTTT. Residues: CASSNAREKLFF.